The entry that follows covers one T cell receptor (beta chain) sequence. This entry belongs to a study of T cell changes during pregnancy in multiple sclerosis. CDR1 is SGHDT, CDR2 YYEEEE, per germline. The CDR3 extends over 15 amino acids. V was cut by 0 bases and J by 1 base, with 10 bases left in between. Sequenced by immunoSEQ multiplex PCR; TCRdb stores in-frame clones only, minus some. The repertoire holds around 96,000 clones, with 90% to 95% as singletons. The chain uses TRBV5-6 and TRBJ1-1, with D maybe TRBD1 (5 bases). The sequencing here drew on peripheral blood, taken in the first trimester of pregnancy. This receptor was identified in a female donor with multiple sclerosis, enrolled in a pregnancy study. The CDR3 sequence: CASSLEGQGNTEAFF. DNA for the CDR3: TGTGCCAGCAGCTTGGAGGGGCAGGGGAACACTGAAGCTTTCTTT.